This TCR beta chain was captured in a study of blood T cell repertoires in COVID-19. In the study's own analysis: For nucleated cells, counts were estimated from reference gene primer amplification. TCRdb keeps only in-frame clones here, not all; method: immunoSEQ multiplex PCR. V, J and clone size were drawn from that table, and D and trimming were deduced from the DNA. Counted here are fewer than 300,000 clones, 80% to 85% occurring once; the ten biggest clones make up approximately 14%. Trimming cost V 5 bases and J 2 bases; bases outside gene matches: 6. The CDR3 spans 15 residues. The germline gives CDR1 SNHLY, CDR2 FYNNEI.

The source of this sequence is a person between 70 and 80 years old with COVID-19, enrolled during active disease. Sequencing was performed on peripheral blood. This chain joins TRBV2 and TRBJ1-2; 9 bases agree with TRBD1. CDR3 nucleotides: TGTGCCAGCAGTCAGGAACAGGGGGCCAACTATGGCTACACCTTC. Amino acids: CASSQEQGANYGYTF.